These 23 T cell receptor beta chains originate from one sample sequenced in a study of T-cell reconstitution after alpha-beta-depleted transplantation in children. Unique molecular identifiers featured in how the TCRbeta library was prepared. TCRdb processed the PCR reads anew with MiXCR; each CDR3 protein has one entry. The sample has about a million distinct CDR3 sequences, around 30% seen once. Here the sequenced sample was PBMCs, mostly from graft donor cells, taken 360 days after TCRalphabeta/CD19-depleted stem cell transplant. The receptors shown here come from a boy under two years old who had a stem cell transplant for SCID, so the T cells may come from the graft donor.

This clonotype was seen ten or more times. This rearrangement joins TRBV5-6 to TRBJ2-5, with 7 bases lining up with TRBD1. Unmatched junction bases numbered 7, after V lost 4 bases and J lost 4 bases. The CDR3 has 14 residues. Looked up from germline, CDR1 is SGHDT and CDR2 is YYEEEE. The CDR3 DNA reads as TGTGCCAGCAGCCCAATGGGACAGCGAGAGACCCAGTACTTC. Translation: CASSPMGQRETQYF.

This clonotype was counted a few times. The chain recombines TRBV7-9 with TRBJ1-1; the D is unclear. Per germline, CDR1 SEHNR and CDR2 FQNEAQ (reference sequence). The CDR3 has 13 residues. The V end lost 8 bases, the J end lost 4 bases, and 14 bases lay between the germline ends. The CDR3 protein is CASLYLQVTEAFF. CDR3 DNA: TGTGCCAGCCTATATCTCCAGGTCACTGAAGCTTTCTTT.

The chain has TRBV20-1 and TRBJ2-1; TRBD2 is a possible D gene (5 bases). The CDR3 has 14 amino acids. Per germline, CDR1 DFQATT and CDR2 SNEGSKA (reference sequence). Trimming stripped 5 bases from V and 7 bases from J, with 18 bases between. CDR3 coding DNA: TGCAGTGCTCCGGGGTTGGTTTCTAATAATGAGCAGTTCTTC. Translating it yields CSAPGLVSNNEQFF.

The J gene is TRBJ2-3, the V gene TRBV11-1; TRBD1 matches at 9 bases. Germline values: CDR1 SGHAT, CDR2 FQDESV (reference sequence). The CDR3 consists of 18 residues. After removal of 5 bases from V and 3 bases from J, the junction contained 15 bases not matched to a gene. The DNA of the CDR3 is TGTGCCAGCAGCGCAAGGGCCGTGGGACAGGGTTCGACAGATACGCAGTATTTT. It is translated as CASSARAVGQGSTDTQYF.

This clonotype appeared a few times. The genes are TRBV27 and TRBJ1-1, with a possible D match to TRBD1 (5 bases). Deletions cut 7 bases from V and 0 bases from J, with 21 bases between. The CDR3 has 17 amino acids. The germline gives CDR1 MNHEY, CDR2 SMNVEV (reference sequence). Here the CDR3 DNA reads TGTGCCAGCAAAGCCTCGGAGGGGCAACACATGAACACTGAAGCTTTCTTT. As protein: CASKASEGQHMNTEAFF.

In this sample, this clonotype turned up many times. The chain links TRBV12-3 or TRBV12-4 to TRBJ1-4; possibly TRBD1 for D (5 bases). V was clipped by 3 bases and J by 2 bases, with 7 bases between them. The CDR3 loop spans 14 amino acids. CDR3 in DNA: TGTGCCAGCAGTTTGAGGGGTACTAATGAAAAACTGTTTTTT. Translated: CASSLRGTNEKLFF.

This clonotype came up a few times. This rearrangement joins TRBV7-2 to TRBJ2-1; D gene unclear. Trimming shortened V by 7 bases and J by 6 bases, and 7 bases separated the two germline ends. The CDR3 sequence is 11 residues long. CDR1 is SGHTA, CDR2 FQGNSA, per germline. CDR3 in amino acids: CASKRFNEQFF. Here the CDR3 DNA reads TGTGCCAGCAAGAGGTTCAATGAGCAGTTCTTC.

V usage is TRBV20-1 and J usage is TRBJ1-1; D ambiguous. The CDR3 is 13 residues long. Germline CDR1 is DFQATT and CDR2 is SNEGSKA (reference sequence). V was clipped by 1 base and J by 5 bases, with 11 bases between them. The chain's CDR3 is CSARAERETEAFF. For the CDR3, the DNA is TGCAGTGCTAGAGCCGAGAGGGAGACTGAAGCTTTCTTT.

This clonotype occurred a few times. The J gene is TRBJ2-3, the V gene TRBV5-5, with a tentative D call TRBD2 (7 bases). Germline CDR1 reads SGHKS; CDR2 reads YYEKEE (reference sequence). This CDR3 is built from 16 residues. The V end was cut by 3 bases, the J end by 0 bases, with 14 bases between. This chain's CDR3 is CASSWRGGSSTDTQYF. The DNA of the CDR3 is TGTGCCAGCAGCTGGCGCGGGGGCTCTAGCACAGATACGCAGTATTTT.

In nucleotides, the CDR3 is TGTGCCGCAGCAGGGAGCACTGAAGCTTTCTTT. This encodes CAAAGSTEAFF. The chain is built from TRBV18 and TRBJ1-1; D perhaps matches TRBD1 (5 bases). The V end was cut by 11 bases, the J end by 4 bases, with 11 bases between. CDR1 and CDR2 (germline): KGHSH, LQKENI. This CDR3 spans 11 amino acids.

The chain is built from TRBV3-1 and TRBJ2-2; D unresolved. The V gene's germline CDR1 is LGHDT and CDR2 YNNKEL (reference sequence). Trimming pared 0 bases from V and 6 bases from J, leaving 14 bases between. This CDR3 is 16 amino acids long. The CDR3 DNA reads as TGTGCCAGCAGCCAAGACCTCCCGCTAGGTCCCGGGGAGCTGTTTTTT. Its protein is CASSQDLPLGPGELFF.

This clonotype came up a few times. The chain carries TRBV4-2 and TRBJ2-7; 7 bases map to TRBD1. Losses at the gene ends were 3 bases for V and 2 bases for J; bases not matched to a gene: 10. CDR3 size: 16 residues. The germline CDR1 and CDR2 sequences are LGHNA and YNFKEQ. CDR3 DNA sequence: TGTGCCAGCAGCCAGTGCCATGACAGGGACACCTACGAGCAGTACTTC. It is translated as CASSQCHDRDTYEQYF.

For the CDR3, the DNA is TGTGCCAGCAGTTGGGGAGACCCCGAGACCGAGCAGTACTTC. It yields the protein CASSWGDPETEQYF. The chain combines TRBV6-5 with TRBJ2-7; D might be TRBD2 (5 bases). The V and J ends lost 4 bases and 6 bases respectively, with 16 bases between them. The germline V gene has CDR1 MNHEY and CDR2 SVGAGI. This CDR3 region has 14 residues.

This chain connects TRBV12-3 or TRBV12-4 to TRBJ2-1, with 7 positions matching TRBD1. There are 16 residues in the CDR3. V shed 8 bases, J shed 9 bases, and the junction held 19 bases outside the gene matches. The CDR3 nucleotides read TGTGCCAGCGACCCCTGGGTAGGGGGCCGCGACATTGAGCAGTTCTTC. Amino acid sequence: CASDPWVGGRDIEQFF.

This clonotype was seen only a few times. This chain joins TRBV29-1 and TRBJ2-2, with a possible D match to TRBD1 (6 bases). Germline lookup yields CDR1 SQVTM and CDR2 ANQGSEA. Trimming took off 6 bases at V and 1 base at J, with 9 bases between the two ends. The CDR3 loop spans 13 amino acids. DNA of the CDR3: TGCAGCGTCCAACAGGGGAACACCGGGGAGCTGTTTTTT. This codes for CSVQQGNTGELFF.

CDR3 coding DNA: TGCAGTGCTACAGGGTTGGCTGGAAACACCATATATTTT. It yields the protein CSATGLAGNTIYF. The rearrangement joins TRBV20-1 to TRBJ1-3, with a possible D match to TRBD1 (5 bases). Germline CDR1 reads DFQATT; CDR2 reads SNEGSKA (reference sequence). This CDR3 is built from 13 residues. Trimming shortened V by 4 bases and J by 2 bases, and 9 bases separated the two germline ends.

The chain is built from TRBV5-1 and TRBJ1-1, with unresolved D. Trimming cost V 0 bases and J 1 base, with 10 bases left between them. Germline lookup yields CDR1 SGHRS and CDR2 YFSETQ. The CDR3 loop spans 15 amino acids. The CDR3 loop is CASSLVGWGNTEAFF. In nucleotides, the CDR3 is TGCGCCAGCAGCTTGGTAGGATGGGGGAACACTGAAGCTTTCTTT.

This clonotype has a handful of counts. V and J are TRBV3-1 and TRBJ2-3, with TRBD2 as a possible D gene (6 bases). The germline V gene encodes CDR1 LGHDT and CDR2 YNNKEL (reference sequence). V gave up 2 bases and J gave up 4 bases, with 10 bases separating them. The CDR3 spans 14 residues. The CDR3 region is CASSQSGRPDTQYF. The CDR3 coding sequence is TGTGCCAGCAGCCAAAGCGGGCGCCCAGATACGCAGTATTTT.

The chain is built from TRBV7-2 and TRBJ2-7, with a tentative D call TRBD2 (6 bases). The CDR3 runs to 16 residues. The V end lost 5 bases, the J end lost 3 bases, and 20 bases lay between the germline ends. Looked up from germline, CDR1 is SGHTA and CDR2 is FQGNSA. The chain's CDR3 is CASSVETGVPFYEQYF. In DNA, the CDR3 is TGTGCCAGCAGCGTTGAGACGGGAGTCCCTTTCTACGAGCAGTACTTC.

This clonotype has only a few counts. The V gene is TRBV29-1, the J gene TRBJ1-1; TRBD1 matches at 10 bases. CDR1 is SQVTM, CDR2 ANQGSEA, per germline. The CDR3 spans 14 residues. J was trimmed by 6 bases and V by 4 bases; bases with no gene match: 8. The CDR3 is CSVGSGTGAPEAFF. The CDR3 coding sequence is TGCAGCGTTGGGTCCGGGACAGGGGCCCCTGAAGCTTTCTTT.

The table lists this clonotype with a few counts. The CDR3, as DNA: TGTGCCAGCAGTCTCAGGGTGAGGGGGAATTCACCCCTCCACTTT. It is translated as CASSLRVRGNSPLHF. The rearrangement links TRBV27 to TRBJ1-6, with TRBD1 as a possible D gene (6 bases). The CDR3 has 15 residues. From germline, CDR1 is MNHEY and CDR2 SMNVEV (reference sequence). Trimming cost V 5 bases and J 7 bases, with 15 bases left between them.

The CDR3 is CASSWLRSPANEKLFF. The CDR3 nucleotides are TGTGCCAGCAGTTGGTTAAGGAGCCCCGCTAATGAAAAACTGTTTTTT. The gene calls are TRBV12-3 or TRBV12-4 and TRBJ1-4; D gene unclear. The V end was cut by 4 bases, the J end by 3 bases, with 15 bases between. CDR3 length: 16 residues.

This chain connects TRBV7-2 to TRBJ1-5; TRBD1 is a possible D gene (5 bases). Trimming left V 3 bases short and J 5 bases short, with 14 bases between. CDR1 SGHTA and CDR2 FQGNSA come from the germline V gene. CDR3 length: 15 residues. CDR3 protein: CASSFGALSDQPQHF. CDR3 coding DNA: TGTGCCAGCAGCTTCGGGGCTCTGAGCGATCAGCCCCAGCATTTT.